This TCR beta chain is drawn from a study of blood T cells in healthy people across ages. A sample-barcoded 5' primer and a J-beta primer mix were used in a second PCR of roughly 7 to 11 cycles. TCRdb independently ran MiXCR on the 5' RACE reads; one entry per CDR3 protein. There are roughly 560,000 distinct CDR3 sequences in the sample; around 24% occur only once, and 8.7% lies in the top ten. The CDR3 loop spans 16 amino acids. Germline loops: CDR1 SGHVS, CDR2 FNYEAQ. After removal of 5 bases from V and 2 bases from J, the junction contained 11 bases not matched to a gene. These sequences were also reported in another study, on T cells of mothers and their children.

The TCR sequence derives from a boy between 5 and 17 years old in good health. The chain combines TRBV7-6 with TRBJ2-7; 8 bases fit TRBD1. The material sequenced was blood. This CDR3 is CASSPLGQGFTYEQYF. The CDR3 DNA reads as TGTGCCAGCAGCCCCCTAGGACAGGGATTTACCTACGAGCAGTACTTC.